This TCR beta chain stems from a study of control samples from healthy donors and cancer patients. The repertoire was sequenced with immunoSEQ multiplex PCR; TCRdb's copy has only in-frame clones and lacks some. Of 84,000 or so clones listed, 91% are singletons. Per germline, CDR1 MNHEY and CDR2 SMNVEV (reference sequence). This CDR3 is 14 amino acids long. V dropped 6 bases and J dropped 4 bases, with 12 bases sitting between them. Sequenced material: blood. J is TRBJ1-4 and V is TRBV27, with a tentative D call TRBD1 (6 bases). The receptor's source is a middle-aged man in good health. CDR3 nucleotide sequence: TGTGCCAGCAGGCCAGGGGTTGATAATGAAAAACTGTTTTTT. Its protein is CASRPGVDNEKLFF.